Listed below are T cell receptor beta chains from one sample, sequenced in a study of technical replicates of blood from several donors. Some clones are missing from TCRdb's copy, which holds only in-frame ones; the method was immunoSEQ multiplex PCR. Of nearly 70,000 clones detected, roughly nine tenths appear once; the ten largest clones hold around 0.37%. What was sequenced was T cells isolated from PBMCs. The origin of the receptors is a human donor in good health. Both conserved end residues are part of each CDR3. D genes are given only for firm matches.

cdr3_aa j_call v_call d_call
CSVQINEQFF TRBJ2-1 TRBV29-1 .
CASSTTGWAEAFF TRBJ1-1 TRBV19 .
CASSLVGSPVHTF TRBJ1-2 TRBV5-6 .
CASGWTGGPGANVLTF TRBJ2-6 TRBV12-5 TRBD1
CASSTSGQSGNQPQHF TRBJ1-5 TRBV27 .
CAITGTPYEQYF TRBJ2-7 TRBV10-3 .
CASSEYAGNYGYTF TRBJ1-2 TRBV25-1 .
CASSYGGVMAGNTIYF TRBJ1-3 TRBV6-5 .
CASSKRSNQETQYF TRBJ2-5 TRBV9 .
CASSQEFPGGHGYTF TRBJ1-2 TRBV4-1 TRBD1
CASSKTSGTAYYGYTF TRBJ1-2 TRBV27 TRBD1
CASSPGQTFYGYTF TRBJ1-2 TRBV6-5 TRBD1
CASSLYLGGYEQYF TRBJ2-7 TRBV5-8 .
CASTQGAGELFF TRBJ2-2 TRBV6-5 .
CASSPTYLQPQHF TRBJ1-5 TRBV27 .